These T cell receptor beta chains were read from a single sample in a study of graft-versus-host responses after intestinal transplantation. Clones were read by immunoSEQ multiplex PCR, and TCRdb kept only the in-frame ones, dropping some. The data hold some 70,000 clones, with around 90% observed a single time. Sequencing was performed on bone marrow, taken approximately 100 weeks after intestinal transplantation. Receptors were obtained from a human patient who received an intestinal transplant, so some T cells may come from the graft donor. The CDR3 runs from the conserved cysteine through the conserved F or W. A D gene is named only where the DNA matches it firmly. Expanded clones get a size class; other rows say once, few or many, or leave the size out.

NA	TRBV6-6	TRBJ2-1	TRBD2	CASKREVVYNEQFF	TGTGCCAGCAAGCGGGAGGTCGTCTACAATGAGCAGTTCTTC
NA	TRBV5-1	TRBJ2-1	NA	CASSLDRARDEQFF	TGCGCCAGCAGCTTGGATCGAGCGAGGGATGAGCAGTTCTTC
NA	TRBV9	TRBJ2-1	NA	CASSATRLVNEQFF	TGTGCCAGCAGCGCAACTAGGTTGGTTAATGAGCAGTTCTTC
medium-sized	TRBV27	TRBJ1-4	TRBD1	CASSLSLTGSNEKLFF	TGTGCCAGCAGTTTATCCCTGACAGGGTCTAATGAAAAACTGTTTTTT
few	TRBV28	TRBJ2-7	NA	CASSQGQGAWTSGLSSYEQYF	TGTGCCAGCAGTCAGGGACAGGGGGCCTGGACTAGCGGGCTCAGCTCCTACGAGCAGTACTTC
NA	TRBV4-1	TRBJ1-2	TRBD1	CASSQEPTGGGYGYTF	TGCGCCAGCAGCCAAGAACCGACAGGGGGCGGCTATGGCTACACCTTC
NA	TRBV19	TRBJ2-3	TRBD2	CASSILTSGRPPTQYF	TGTGCCAGTAGTATCTTAACTAGCGGGAGACCCCCAACGCAGTATTTT
NA	TRBV2	TRBJ2-2	TRBD2	CASRGTSGLTGELFF	TGTGCCAGCAGAGGGACTAGCGGTCTCACCGGGGAGCTGTTTTTT
NA	TRBV6-5	TRBJ2-7	TRBD2	CASSGSGLAFYEQYF	TGTGCCAGCAGTGGATCGGGACTAGCTTTCTACGAGCAGTACTTC
NA	TRBV4-2	TRBJ1-2	NA	CASSQVEESYGYTF	TGTGCCAGCAGCCAAGTAGAGGAGAGCTATGGCTACACCTTC
NA	TRBV18	TRBJ1-2	NA	CASSPGDNYGYTF	TGTGCCAGCTCACCAGGGGATAACTATGGCTACACCTTC
once	TRBV7-9	TRBJ1-1	NA	CASSPDRQFNTEAFF	TGTGCCAGCAGCCCCGATCGACAGTTCAACACTGAAGCTTTCTTT
once	TRBV14	TRBJ1-2	TRBD1	CASSRTGEKYGYTF	TGTGCCAGCAGCCGAACAGGGGAAAAATATGGCTACACCTTC
NA	TRBV29-1	TRBJ2-1	TRBD2	CSVEGSLAGAKPRMGQFF	TGCAGCGTTGAAGGAAGTCTAGCGGGAGCAAAACCCCGGATGGGGCAGTTCTTC
NA	TRBV19	TRBJ1-1	TRBD1	CASSSGGYVNTEAFF	TGTGCCAGTAGTTCAGGGGGTTACGTGAACACTGAAGCTTTCTTT
NA	TRBV11-2	TRBJ2-3	NA	CASSLGLRTDTQYF	TGTGCCAGCAGCTTAGGACTTCGCACAGATACGCAGTATTTT
once	TRBV28	TRBJ2-1	TRBD2	CASRFHPGTSHYNEQFF	TGTGCCAGCAGATTCCACCCCGGGACTAGCCACTACAATGAGCAGTTCTTC
NA	TRBV6-5	TRBJ1-1	NA	CASSERGIAFF	TGTGCCAGCAGTGAACGGGGGATAGCTTTCTTT
NA	TRBV7-9	TRBJ2-5	TRBD2	CASSSRTSGSETQYF	TGTGCCAGCAGCTCCCGGACTAGCGGGAGTGAGACCCAGTACTTC
medium-sized	TRBV7-9	TRBJ1-2	NA	CASSGNTYYGYTF	TGTGCCAGCAGCGGGAATACCTACTATGGCTACACCTTC
NA	TRBV7-9	TRBJ2-7	NA	CASSPRRGALREQYF	TGTGCCAGCAGCCCGAGGAGGGGGGCGCTTCGAGAGCAGTACTTC
few	TRBV18	TRBJ1-6	TRBD1	CASSPDRDGSPLHF	TGTGCCAGCTCACCGGACAGGGACGGCTCACCCCTCCACTTT
NA	TRBV2	TRBJ2-1	NA	CASSEGVYNEQFF	TGTGCCAGCAGTGAAGGAGTATACAATGAGCAGTTCTTC
once	TRBV6-5	TRBJ2-5	NA	CASSIDSRGETQYF	TGTGCCAGCAGTATCGACAGCCGGGGAGAGACCCAGTACTTC
NA	TRBV10-3	TRBJ2-7	NA	CATKWGADSYEQYF	TGTGCCACCAAGTGGGGGGCAGACTCCTACGAGCAGTACTTC
NA	TRBV4-1	TRBJ1-1	NA	CASSHMDGLNTEAFF	TGCGCCAGCAGCCACATGGACGGTTTGAACACTGAAGCTTTCTTT
NA	TRBV9	TRBJ2-1	TRBD2	CASSVGSLTSGILYEQFF	TGTGCCAGCAGCGTGGGATCCTTGACTAGCGGGATTTTGTATGAGCAGTTCTTC
once	TRBV6-5	TRBJ2-7	TRBD2	CASSYFPGTSDYEQYF	TGTGCCAGCAGTTACTTTCCCGGGACTAGCGACTACGAGCAGTACTTC
NA	TRBV19	TRBJ2-7	TRBD2	CASSIFSSGDYEQYF	TGTGCCAGTAGTATTTTTTCTAGCGGGGACTACGAGCAGTACTTC
NA	TRBV18	TRBJ1-2	NA	CASSPWWDEDNYGYTF	TGTGCCAGCTCACCTTGGTGGGATGAGGATAACTATGGCTACACCTTC
NA	TRBV19	TRBJ1-2	TRBD1	CASSIEGTGTEANYGYTF	TGTGCCAGTAGTATAGAGGGGACAGGTACGGAAGCTAACTATGGCTACACCTTC
NA	TRBV6-6	TRBJ1-6	TRBD1	CASSYSTPGGKSPLHF	TGTGCCAGCAGTTACTCGACGCCAGGGGGCAAATCACCCCTCCACTTT
NA	TRBV6-1	TRBJ2-3	TRBD2	CASRLADTDTQYF	TGTGCCAGCAGGCTAGCGGACACAGATACGCAGTATTTT
NA	TRBV6-5	TRBJ1-1	NA	CASSYLGLGTEAFF	TGTGCCAGCAGTTACTTAGGGTTAGGGACTGAAGCTTTCTTT
NA	TRBV6-5	TRBJ1-6	NA	CASSRTVGSPLHF	TGTGCGAGCTCAAGGACAGTGGGGTCACCCCTCCACTTT
NA	TRBV5-1	TRBJ1-1	NA	CASSLIGGDTEAFF	TGCGCCAGCAGCCTGATAGGCGGGGACACTGAAGCTTTCTTT
NA	TRBV28	TRBJ2-3	TRBD2	CASSLSPGLASYF	TGTGCCAGCAGTTTGTCCCCGGGACTAGCTTCATATTTT
NA	TRBV7-2	TRBJ2-7	NA	CASSLDLYGEEYYEQYF	TGTGCCAGCAGCTTAGATTTGTACGGGGAAGAGTACTACGAGCAGTACTTC
NA	TRBV5-4	TRBJ1-4	NA	CASSSDSGLKLFF	TGTGCCAGCAGCTCGGACTCGGGACTGAAACTGTTTTTT
NA	TRBV21-1	TRBJ2-1	NA	CASSNLGLVVPEQFF	TGTGCCAGCAGCAATTTAGGACTAGTCGTTCCTGAGCAGTTCTTC
NA	TRBV5-1	TRBJ1-4	NA	CASSSGTGVNEKLFF	TGCGCCAGCAGCTCCGGGACGGGCGTTAATGAAAAACTGTTTTTT
NA	TRBV5-1	TRBJ2-7	NA	CASSNGGGYEQYF	TGCGCCAGCAGCAACGGGGGAGGATACGAGCAGTACTTC
NA	TRBV6-5	TRBJ1-1	NA	CASAPQPGNTEAFF	TGTGCCAGCGCTCCCCAACCCGGGAACACTGAAGCTTTCTTT
NA	TRBV7-6	TRBJ1-4	NA	CASSLDRATTNEKLFF	TGTGCCAGCAGCTTAGATAGGGCCACAACTAATGAAAAACTGTTTTTT
NA	TRBV10-3	TRBJ2-5	NA	CAISEVAPVETQYF	TGTGCCATCAGTGAGGTAGCCCCGGTAGAGACCCAGTACTTC
NA	TRBV5-5	TRBJ1-2	NA	CASRSRGGGHGYTF	TGTGCCAGCAGGTCCCGTGGGGGTGGGCATGGCTACACCTTC
NA	TRBV2	TRBJ1-5	NA	CASRPQGIAQPQHF	TGTGCCAGCAGACCCCAGGGGATAGCTCAGCCCCAGCATTTT
NA	TRBV5-1	TRBJ2-2	NA	CASSLGAGELFF	TGCGCCAGCAGCTTGGGGGCCGGGGAGCTGTTTTTT
NA	TRBV6-6	TRBJ1-5	NA	CASSYGTSFSNQPQHF	TGTGCCAGCAGTTACGGGACATCATTTAGCAATCAGCCCCAGCATTTT
NA	TRBV7-9	TRBJ1-1	NA	CASSSDLFTEAFF	TGTGCCAGCAGTTCAGACTTGTTCACTGAAGCTTTCTTT
NA	TRBV6-5	TRBJ2-5	TRBD2	CASSYSLAGARETQYF	TGTGCCAGCAGTTACTCACTAGCGGGGGCTCGAGAGACCCAGTACTTC
NA	TRBV9	TRBJ2-7	NA	CASSVVPAPIAHEQYF	TGTGCCAGCAGCGTAGTCCCGGCTCCCATTGCCCACGAGCAGTACTTC
NA	TRBV7-9	TRBJ2-5	NA	CASSFGQEQETQYF	TGTGCCAGCAGCTTCGGGCAGGAACAAGAGACCCAGTACTTC
NA	TRBV9	TRBJ2-3	NA	CASSLRLTDTQYF	TGTGCCAGCAGCCTCCGCTTGACAGATACGCAGTATTTT
NA	TRBV11-2	TRBJ2-1	TRBD2	CASSYQTSGSTNEQFF	TGTGCCAGCAGCTATCAGACTAGCGGGAGTACTAATGAGCAGTTCTTC